The 15 T cell receptor beta chains below come from one sample, sequenced in a study of blood T cell repertoires in COVID-19. Repertoires were generated with immunoSEQ multiplex PCR, while TCRdb's copy carries only in-frame clones and drops some. The table records under 300,000 clones, under 90% of them present only once. What was sequenced was PBMCs or T cells enriched from blood (not recorded which). These receptors were collected from a woman between 40 and 55 years old who had recovered from COVID-19.

The chain carries TRBV2 and TRBJ2-3; 8 nucleotides align to TRBD1. V shed 8 bases and J 2 bases; nucleotides not matched to a gene: 3. The germline gives CDR1 SNHLY, CDR2 FYNNEI. CDR3 length equals 13 residues. The CDR3 DNA follows: TGTGCCAGCCAGACAGGGGCCACAGATACGCAGTATTTT. It encodes CASQTGATDTQYF.

This clone appeared once. CDR3 sequence reads: CASSLGSRGGEAFF. CDR3 DNA: TGTGCCAGCAGCTTAGGGTCCAGGGGCGGTGAAGCTTTCTTT. The J gene is TRBJ1-1, the V gene TRBV7-9; tentative D call: TRBD1 (6 bases). V gave up 1 base and J gave up 7 bases, with 13 bases separating them. Germline lookup yields CDR1 SEHNR and CDR2 FQNEAQ (reference sequence). This CDR3 spans 14 amino acids.

This chain connects TRBV12-5 to TRBJ2-5, with a tentative D call TRBD2 (5 bases). The CDR3 extends over 14 amino acids. With 6 bases removed from V and 7 bases from J, the gap between germline ends came to 18 bases. CDR1 is LGHNT and CDR2 is FRNRAP in the germline V gene. CDR3 loop: CASGPPSAAGTQYF. CDR3 sequence (DNA): TGTGCTAGTGGACCGCCATCGGCGGCGGGGACCCAGTACTTC.

The chain couples TRBV6-5 to TRBJ2-5; 7 nucleotides align to TRBD1. Trimming at V came to 6 bases and at J to 7 bases, leaving 11 bases not matched to a gene. The germline V gene encodes CDR1 MNHEY and CDR2 SVGAGI. The CDR3 is 14 amino acids. The CDR3 DNA reads TGTGCCAGCAGCGGGCAGAAGCCAGGGGGGACCCAGTACTTC. It translates to CASSGQKPGGTQYF.

This chain joins TRBV5-1 and TRBJ2-3; 8 bases agree with TRBD1. The length of the CDR3 is 15 residues. Germline V gene data show CDR1 as SGHRS and CDR2 as YFSETQ. V lost 4 bases and J lost 2; bases outside the gene matches: 6. CDR3 protein: CASSRTGLPTDTQYF. In DNA form, the CDR3 reads TGCGCCAGCAGCCGGACAGGGCTCCCCACAGATACGCAGTATTTT.

The rearrangement links TRBV4-3 to TRBJ1-2; D is possibly TRBD1 (6 bases). Germline CDR1 and CDR2: LGHNA and YSLEER. The CDR3 has 18 residues. Trimming stripped 0 bases from V and 0 bases from J, with 17 bases between. The chain's CDR3 is CASSQDLTRTGPNYGYTF. DNA of the CDR3: TGCGCCAGCAGCCAAGATTTGACGAGAACAGGGCCTAACTATGGCTACACCTTC.

The chain carries TRBV5-1 and TRBJ2-1, with TRBD2 matching 7 bases. The J segment lost 0 bases and the V segment lost 0 bases, leaving 6 bases of the junction unmatched. Germline V gives CDR1 SGHRS, CDR2 YFSETQ. There are 17 residues in the CDR3. CDR3 DNA: TGCGCCAGCAGCTTGGCTAGCGGAGGGAGCTCCTACAATGAGCAGTTCTTC. Its translation: CASSLASGGSSYNEQFF. The full variable domain, completed using reference TRBV5-1 and TRBJ2-1, is KAGVTQTPRYLIKTRGQQVTLSCSPISGHRSVSWYQQTPGQGLQFLFEYFSETQRNKGNFPGRFSGRQFSNSRSEMNVSTLELGDSALYLCASSLASGGSSYNEQFFGPGTRLTVL.

The gene calls are TRBV11-1 and TRBJ1-5; the D gene is possibly TRBD1 (6 bases). Germline V lookup: CDR1 SGHAT, CDR2 FQDESV (reference sequence). There are 14 residues in the CDR3. Deletions cut 6 bases from V and 5 bases from J, with 14 bases between. The CDR3 sequence: CASSEAGVHQPQHF. DNA of the CDR3: TGTGCCAGCAGTGAGGCAGGGGTACATCAGCCCCAGCATTTT.

The chain combines TRBV5-4 with TRBJ1-4, with a weak D call TRBD1 (6 bases). The CDR3 spans 15 residues. V shed 2 bases and J shed 6 bases, with 14 bases lying between them. Germline V gene sequence: CDR1 SGHNT, CDR2 YYREEE (reference sequence). CDR3 DNA: TGTGCCAGCAGCTTAAGGTGGGCAGGGGATGAAAAACTGTTTTTT. This encodes CASSLRWAGDEKLFF. Drawing the rest from reference TRBV5-4 and TRBJ1-4, the complete variable domain is ETGVTQSPTHLIKTRGQQVTLRCSSQSGHNTVSWYQQALGQGPQFIFQYYREEENGRGNFPPRFSGLQFPNYSSELNVNALELDDSALYLCASSLRWAGDEKLFFGSGTQLSVL.

This clone has just one count. The genes are TRBV5-4 and TRBJ2-3; maybe TRBD2 (6 bases). This CDR3 contains 17 residues. V lost 4 bases, J lost 6 bases, and 24 bases lay in between. Germline CDR1 SGHNT, CDR2 YYREEE (reference sequence). The CDR3 nucleotides read TGTGCCAGCAGCCTTGGAGGTGGAGGGCGATTCACGGATACGCAGTATTTT. The encoded protein is CASSLGGGGRFTDTQYF.

The V gene is TRBV24-1, the J gene TRBJ2-1; TRBD1 agrees at 12 bases. V trimming: 7 bases; J trimming: 7 bases; junction bases outside the gene matches: 7. Per germline, CDR1 KGHDR and CDR2 SFDVKD. The CDR3 is 15 residues long. The CDR3 reads CATSPSGQGANEQFF. The CDR3 nucleotides are TGTGCCACCAGCCCTTCGGGACAGGGGGCAAATGAGCAGTTCTTC.

This sequence joins TRBV29-1 and TRBJ1-4; TRBD1 matches 9 bases. The CDR3 length is 13 residues. Germline trimming cut 4 bases from V and 8 bases from J; bases unmatched to any gene: 5. Germline lookup yields CDR1 SQVTM and CDR2 ANQGSEA. In nucleotides, the CDR3 is TGCAGCGTTGCGGGACAGGGAAGGGAAAAACTGTTTTTT. Its protein is CSVAGQGREKLFF.

The rearrangement joins TRBV4-3 to TRBJ2-3; D possibly corresponds to TRBD2 (6 bases). The CDR3 extends over 19 amino acids. Germline CDR1 reads LGHNA; CDR2 reads YSLEER. Trimming removed 3 bases at V and 2 bases at J, with 24 bases between. CDR3 in amino acids: CASSHPPGQRVWDTDTQYF. In DNA form, the CDR3 reads TGCGCCAGCAGCCATCCCCCGGGGCAGCGGGTATGGGACACAGATACGCAGTATTTT.

The chain employs TRBV2 and TRBJ1-6, with D perhaps matching TRBD1 (6 bases). Trimming took 3 bases from V and 0 from J, leaving 9 bases between them. The CDR3 spans 16 residues. Per the germline V gene, CDR1 is SNHLY and CDR2 is FYNNEI. The CDR3 spells CASSEGGGSYNSPLHF. The CDR3 DNA sequence: TGTGCCAGCAGTGAGGGAGGGGGCTCCTATAATTCACCCCTCCACTTT.

This chain joins TRBV10-2 and TRBJ1-2; the D gene is possibly TRBD1 (6 bases). Germline lookup yields CDR1 WSHSY and CDR2 SAAADI. The length of the CDR3 is 17 residues. V lost 0 bases and J lost 5, with 19 bases in between. CDR3 bases: TGCGCCAGCAGTGAGTCTTCCCCAATTGGACAGATATATGGCTACACCTTC. This codes for CASSESSPIGQIYGYTF.